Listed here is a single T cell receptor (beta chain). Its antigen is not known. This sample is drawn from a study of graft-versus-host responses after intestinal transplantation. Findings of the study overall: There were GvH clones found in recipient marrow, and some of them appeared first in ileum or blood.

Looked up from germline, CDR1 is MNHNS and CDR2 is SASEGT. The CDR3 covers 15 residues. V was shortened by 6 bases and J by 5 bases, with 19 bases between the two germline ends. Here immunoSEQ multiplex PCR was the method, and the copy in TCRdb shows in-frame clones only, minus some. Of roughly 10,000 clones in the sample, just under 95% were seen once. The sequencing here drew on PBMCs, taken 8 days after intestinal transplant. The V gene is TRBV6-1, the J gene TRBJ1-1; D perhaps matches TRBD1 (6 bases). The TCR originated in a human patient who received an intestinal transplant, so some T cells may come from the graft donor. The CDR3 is CASSPGWAGETEAFF. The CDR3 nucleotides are TGTGCCAGCAGCCCGGGATGGGCAGGGGAGACTGAAGCTTTCTTT.